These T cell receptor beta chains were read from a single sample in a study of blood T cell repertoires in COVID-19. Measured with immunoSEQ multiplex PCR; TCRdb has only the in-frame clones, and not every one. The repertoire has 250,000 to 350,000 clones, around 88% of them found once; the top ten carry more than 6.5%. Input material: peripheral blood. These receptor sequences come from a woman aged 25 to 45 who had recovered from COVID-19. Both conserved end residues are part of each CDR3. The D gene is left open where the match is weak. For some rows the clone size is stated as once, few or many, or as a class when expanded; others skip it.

CDR3nt: TGTGCCAGCAGCCTCTCGGAGATTGCGGATGAGCAGTTCTTC
CDR3aa: CASSLSEIADEQFF
abundance: NA
j_gene: TRBJ2-1
d_gene: NA
v_gene: TRBV7-7

CDR3nt: TGTGCCAGCAGTTTTTCGGACAACCCCGGGGAGCTGTTTTTT
CDR3aa: CASSFSDNPGELFF
abundance: NA
j_gene: TRBJ2-2
d_gene: NA
v_gene: TRBV27

CDR3nt: TGCGCCAGCAGCTTGGTTCAGGGGGCCTACGAGCAGTACTTC
CDR3aa: CASSLVQGAYEQYF
abundance: NA
j_gene: TRBJ2-7
d_gene: TRBD1
v_gene: TRBV5-1

CDR3nt: TGTGCCAGCAGCGGACAGGGGGCGGCAGATACGCAGTATTTT
CDR3aa: CASSGQGAADTQYF
abundance: NA
j_gene: TRBJ2-3
d_gene: TRBD1
v_gene: TRBV11-1

CDR3nt: TGTGCCAGCAGTTTGACAGGGTTTAAGGAAAAACTGTTTTTT
CDR3aa: CASSLTGFKEKLFF
abundance: NA
j_gene: TRBJ1-4
d_gene: TRBD1
v_gene: TRBV27

CDR3nt: TGTGCCAGCAGTTACCCCCGGAGCACGAATGAGCAGCCCCAGCATTTT
CDR3aa: CASSYPRSTNEQPQHF
abundance: NA
j_gene: TRBJ1-5
d_gene: NA
v_gene: TRBV6-2/TRBV6-3

CDR3nt: TGTGCCTCACAGGGGGCTGAAGCTTTCTTT
CDR3aa: CASQGAEAFF
abundance: NA
j_gene: TRBJ1-1
d_gene: TRBD1
v_gene: TRBV6-5

CDR3nt: TGTGCCAGCAGCTTAGACGGGGGAGGTTCACCCCTCCACTTT
CDR3aa: CASSLDGGGSPLHF
abundance: NA
j_gene: TRBJ1-6
d_gene: NA
v_gene: TRBV7-3

CDR3nt: TGTGCCAGCAGCTTTGTTATTGGGCGGGGGGCAGATACGCAGTATTTT
CDR3aa: CASSFVIGRGADTQYF
abundance: NA
j_gene: TRBJ2-3
d_gene: TRBD2
v_gene: TRBV7-2

CDR3nt: TGTGCCAGCAGAACCAGCGGGATAGATACGCAGTATTTT
CDR3aa: CASRTSGIDTQYF
abundance: NA
j_gene: TRBJ2-3
d_gene: TRBD2
v_gene: TRBV28

CDR3nt: TGTGCCAGCAGCTACTCGGACAGGGGCGCCACTGAAGCTTTCTTT
CDR3aa: CASSYSDRGATEAFF
abundance: once
j_gene: TRBJ1-1
d_gene: TRBD1
v_gene: TRBV2

CDR3nt: TGTGCCAGCAGCTACACGGGCCTAGGGGGCCAAGAGACCCAGTACTTC
CDR3aa: CASSYTGLGGQETQYF
abundance: NA
j_gene: TRBJ2-5
d_gene: NA
v_gene: TRBV7-6

CDR3nt: TGCGCCAGCAGCCAGGCGTCGACAGGGAGCCTTGAAGCTTTCTTT
CDR3aa: CASSQASTGSLEAFF
abundance: once
j_gene: TRBJ1-1
d_gene: TRBD1
v_gene: TRBV4-1

CDR3nt: TGTGCCAGCAGCGTCTACACCGGGGAGCTGTTTTTT
CDR3aa: CASSVYTGELFF
abundance: NA
j_gene: TRBJ2-2
d_gene: NA
v_gene: TRBV9

CDR3nt: TGTGCCAGCTCAGATAGGACTAGCGGGGGTTACGAGCAGTACTTC
CDR3aa: CASSDRTSGGYEQYF
abundance: NA
j_gene: TRBJ2-7
d_gene: TRBD2
v_gene: TRBV18

CDR3nt: TGTGCCAGCGGCTGGGAGGGTGACGGCAATCAGCCCCAGCATTTT
CDR3aa: CASGWEGDGNQPQHF
abundance: NA
j_gene: TRBJ1-5
d_gene: NA
v_gene: TRBV6-5

CDR3nt: TGTGCCAGCAGCGCGGAAGGGGGCGATACGCAGTATTTT
CDR3aa: CASSAEGGDTQYF
abundance: NA
j_gene: TRBJ2-3
d_gene: TRBD1
v_gene: TRBV5-4

CDR3nt: TGTGCCAGCAGCGTAGGGGGGGTAGGTGAAAAACTGTTTTTT
CDR3aa: CASSVGGVGEKLFF
abundance: NA
j_gene: TRBJ1-4
d_gene: NA
v_gene: TRBV9

CDR3nt: TGTGCCAGCAGCTTCTTCGGGGAGACAGATACGCAGTATTTT
CDR3aa: CASSFFGETDTQYF
abundance: NA
j_gene: TRBJ2-3
d_gene: NA
v_gene: TRBV7-9

CDR3nt: TGCAGCGGCCTGACAGGGGGCGGCACTGAAGCTTTCTTT
CDR3aa: CSGLTGGGTEAFF
abundance: NA
j_gene: TRBJ1-1
d_gene: TRBD1
v_gene: TRBV29-1

CDR3nt: TGTGCCGCTCACCCGACAGGGGATAACACAGATACGCAGTATTTT
CDR3aa: CAAHPTGDNTDTQYF
abundance: NA
j_gene: TRBJ2-3
d_gene: TRBD1
v_gene: TRBV15

CDR3nt: TGTGCCAGCGGGACAAACTCTGGAAACACCATATATTTT
CDR3aa: CASGTNSGNTIYF
abundance: NA
j_gene: TRBJ1-3
d_gene: NA
v_gene: TRBV2

CDR3nt: TGTGCCATCAGGAGGGGGTCTCAAGAGACCCAGTACTTC
CDR3aa: CAIRRGSQETQYF
abundance: NA
j_gene: TRBJ2-5
d_gene: NA
v_gene: TRBV10-3

CDR3nt: TGTGCCTGGAGTGTATTCGGGGACAGGGGCAGGGATGAGCAGTTCTTC
CDR3aa: CAWSVFGDRGRDEQFF
abundance: NA
j_gene: TRBJ2-1
d_gene: TRBD1
v_gene: TRBV30

CDR3nt: TGTGCCAGCAGCTTATTGGGGCACACTGAAGCTTTCTTT
CDR3aa: CASSLLGHTEAFF
abundance: NA
j_gene: TRBJ1-1
d_gene: NA
v_gene: TRBV7-6

CDR3nt: TGCGCCAGCAGCACGGGACAGCCTACCATACTATCTAACTATGGCTACACCTTC
CDR3aa: CASSTGQPTILSNYGYTF
abundance: NA
j_gene: TRBJ1-2
d_gene: TRBD1
v_gene: TRBV5-1

CDR3nt: TGCGCCAGCAGCCTGGTAATGGCAGGCTTGGACACCGGGGAGCTGTTTTTT
CDR3aa: CASSLVMAGLDTGELFF
abundance: NA
j_gene: TRBJ2-2
d_gene: NA
v_gene: TRBV4-3

CDR3nt: TGTGCCAGCAGCTTAGCTCCCTACCTTCACTCTGGAAACACCATATATTTT
CDR3aa: CASSLAPYLHSGNTIYF
abundance: NA
j_gene: TRBJ1-3
d_gene: NA
v_gene: TRBV7-6

CDR3nt: TGTGCCAGCTCACCATCCGGGACAGGTCTTCTACAAGAGACCCAGTACTTC
CDR3aa: CASSPSGTGLLQETQYF
abundance: NA
j_gene: TRBJ2-5
d_gene: TRBD1
v_gene: TRBV18

CDR3nt: TGTGCCAGCAGCTTACAGGGGGAGAACACTGAAGCTTTCTTT
CDR3aa: CASSLQGENTEAFF
abundance: NA
j_gene: TRBJ1-1
d_gene: TRBD1
v_gene: TRBV6-6

CDR3nt: TGTGCCAGCAGTCCAGCCGGGGGTGCGGGTAATGAAAAACTGTTTTTT
CDR3aa: CASSPAGGAGNEKLFF
abundance: NA
j_gene: TRBJ1-4
d_gene: NA
v_gene: TRBV28

CDR3nt: TGTGCCAGCTCGACTAGGGGACACACTGAAGCTTTCTTT
CDR3aa: CASSTRGHTEAFF
abundance: once
j_gene: TRBJ1-1
d_gene: NA
v_gene: TRBV18

CDR3nt: TGTGCCACCTCGACTCCCGCCTTTTATGGCTACACCTTC
CDR3aa: CATSTPAFYGYTF
abundance: NA
j_gene: TRBJ1-2
d_gene: NA
v_gene: TRBV10-3

CDR3nt: TGTGCCAGCAGTTCACTAGCGGGGGCGGCAGATACGCAGTATTTT
CDR3aa: CASSSLAGAADTQYF
abundance: NA
j_gene: TRBJ2-3
d_gene: TRBD2
v_gene: TRBV28

CDR3nt: TGCAGTGCTAGTGAGTCCGTTCGGGGGATGAACACTGAAGCTTTCTTT
CDR3aa: CSASESVRGMNTEAFF
abundance: NA
j_gene: TRBJ1-1
d_gene: NA
v_gene: TRBV20-1

CDR3nt: TGTGCCAGCAGTGGGGCAGGGGGCGCGGGGAACACTGAAGCTTTCTTT
CDR3aa: CASSGAGGAGNTEAFF
abundance: NA
j_gene: TRBJ1-1
d_gene: TRBD1
v_gene: TRBV6-6

CDR3nt: TGTGCCAGCAGTTACTATCCACCCACAGGGGGCAATCAGCCCCAGCATTTT
CDR3aa: CASSYYPPTGGNQPQHF
abundance: NA
j_gene: TRBJ1-5
d_gene: TRBD1
v_gene: TRBV6-2/TRBV6-3

CDR3nt: TGCGCCAGCAGACAGGGGGCGCATAATGAGCAGTTCTTC
CDR3aa: CASRQGAHNEQFF
abundance: NA
j_gene: TRBJ2-1
d_gene: TRBD1
v_gene: TRBV5-1

CDR3nt: TGTGCCAGCAGTCGGGACAGGGGATTCGGCTACACCTTC
CDR3aa: CASSRDRGFGYTF
abundance: NA
j_gene: TRBJ1-2
d_gene: TRBD1
v_gene: TRBV6-2/TRBV6-3

CDR3nt: TGTGCCAGCAGTTACTCTCTAGCGGGGGGGCCCCGGGAGACCCAGTACTTC
CDR3aa: CASSYSLAGGPRETQYF
abundance: NA
j_gene: TRBJ2-5
d_gene: TRBD2
v_gene: TRBV6-2/TRBV6-3

CDR3nt: TGTGCCAGCTCACCAGATCAGGGCCTCTATGGCTACACCTTC
CDR3aa: CASSPDQGLYGYTF
abundance: NA
j_gene: TRBJ1-2
d_gene: NA
v_gene: TRBV18

CDR3nt: TGTGCCACCAGTGACCCACAGGCGACTGGGGCCAACGTCCTGACTTTC
CDR3aa: CATSDPQATGANVLTF
abundance: NA
j_gene: TRBJ2-6
d_gene: NA
v_gene: TRBV24-1

CDR3nt: TGTGCCAGCAGCGTTGGTGGGACACCAAGCTCTGGAAACACCATATATTTT
CDR3aa: CASSVGGTPSSGNTIYF
abundance: NA
j_gene: TRBJ1-3
d_gene: NA
v_gene: TRBV9

CDR3nt: TGCGCCAGCAGCTTCCGGGGGAACTCCTACAATGAGCAGTTCTTC
CDR3aa: CASSFRGNSYNEQFF
abundance: NA
j_gene: TRBJ2-1
d_gene: NA
v_gene: TRBV4-1

CDR3nt: TGTGCCAGCAGTTACTCAGGGGCGGGAAATTCACCCCTCCACTTT
CDR3aa: CASSYSGAGNSPLHF
abundance: NA
j_gene: TRBJ1-6
d_gene: NA
v_gene: TRBV6-5

CDR3nt: TGTGCCAGCAGCTTATTGGCGACAAACCACCACCCGAACAATGAGCAGTTCTTC
CDR3aa: CASSLLATNHHPNNEQFF
abundance: NA
j_gene: TRBJ2-1
d_gene: NA
v_gene: TRBV11-2

CDR3nt: TGTGCCAGCAGGATCGCGGGTGCACTGGGCTACGAGCAGTACTTC
CDR3aa: CASRIAGALGYEQYF
abundance: NA
j_gene: TRBJ2-7
d_gene: NA
v_gene: TRBV2

CDR3nt: TGCGCCAGCAGCCGACAGCCGAACACCGGGGAGCTGTTTTTT
CDR3aa: CASSRQPNTGELFF
abundance: NA
j_gene: TRBJ2-2
d_gene: NA
v_gene: TRBV5-1

CDR3nt: TGCGCCAGCAGCGAACCGGGACAGAGGATCAATGAGCAGTTCTTC
CDR3aa: CASSEPGQRINEQFF
abundance: NA
j_gene: TRBJ2-1
d_gene: TRBD1
v_gene: TRBV5-1

CDR3nt: TGTGCCAGCGGGTTGGGGGAACTAGCGGGGGGCACAGATACGCAGTATTTT
CDR3aa: CASGLGELAGGTDTQYF
abundance: NA
j_gene: TRBJ2-3
d_gene: TRBD2
v_gene: TRBV2

CDR3nt: TGTGCCAGCAGCTCCCGGGTGGGACTGACACAAGAGACCCAGTACTTC
CDR3aa: CASSSRVGLTQETQYF
abundance: few
j_gene: TRBJ2-5
d_gene: NA
v_gene: TRBV7-2

CDR3nt: TGCGCCAGCAGCCAAGCTGAGGGTTTAAAAGCTTTCTTT
CDR3aa: CASSQAEGLKAFF
abundance: once
j_gene: TRBJ1-1
d_gene: NA
v_gene: TRBV4-3

CDR3nt: TGTGCCAGCAGCTCCTGGGACAGGGGGGTTACCGGGGAGCTGTTTTTT
CDR3aa: CASSSWDRGVTGELFF
abundance: NA
j_gene: TRBJ2-2
d_gene: TRBD1
v_gene: TRBV5-6

CDR3nt: TGTGCCAGTAGTATGGCTGACAGGGTGGGTCCGGGTACTGAAGCTTTCTTT
CDR3aa: CASSMADRVGPGTEAFF
abundance: NA
j_gene: TRBJ1-1
d_gene: TRBD1
v_gene: TRBV19

CDR3nt: TGTGCCAGCAGCCCGGACAGGGGCACCGGGGAGCTGTTTTTT
CDR3aa: CASSPDRGTGELFF
abundance: NA
j_gene: TRBJ2-2
d_gene: TRBD1
v_gene: TRBV7-2

CDR3nt: TGCAGCCCACAGGATCACAATGAGCAGTTCTTC
CDR3aa: CSPQDHNEQFF
abundance: NA
j_gene: TRBJ2-1
d_gene: NA
v_gene: TRBV29-1